This entry lists 29 T cell receptor beta chains sequenced from one sample in a study of T cells in Graves' hyperthyroidism and ophthalmopathy. Template material for amplifying TCR beta CDR3 regions consisted of RNA transcripts. The TCR CDR3 was amplified in a first-round RT-PCR using the HTBI primer set. Each CDR3 protein is one row after TCRdb ran MiXCR on the multiplex PCR reads. The table lists 300,000 to 450,000 distinct CDR3 sequences, around 13% of them singletons. Sequenced input: blood. These receptors were taken from a woman aged 60-70 years with Graves' hyperthyroidism.

This clonotype was found a few times. V usage is TRBV12-3 or TRBV12-4 and J usage is TRBJ2-1; TRBD2 matches 10 bases. Trimming removed 0 bases from V and 5 bases from J; junction bases left unmatched: 7. This CDR3 is 17 amino acids long. Here the CDR3 reads CASSLALAGARNNEQFF. The CDR3 nucleotides are TGTGCCAGCAGTTTAGCGCTAGCGGGGGCTCGTAACAATGAGCAGTTCTTC.

The gene calls are TRBV19 and TRBJ2-2; D is uncertain. Germline-derived CDR1 and CDR2 are LNHDA and SQIVND (reference sequence). Trimming took off 3 bases at V and 3 bases at J, with 11 bases between the two ends. The CDR3 extends over 15 amino acids. The CDR3 DNA reads TGTGCCAGTAGTATTAGTGACCGATACACCGGGGAGCTGTTTTTT. Translating it yields CASSISDRYTGELFF.

This clonotype was recorded many times. The rearrangement uses TRBV5-1 and TRBJ1-4; 12 bases line up with TRBD1. Looked up from germline, CDR1 is SGHRS and CDR2 is YFSETQ. The CDR3 spans 14 residues. V dropped 5 bases and J dropped 8; count of bases not matched to a gene: 4. CDR3 region: CASSYGTGGEKLFF. The CDR3 nucleotides are TGCGCCAGCAGTTACGGGACAGGGGGCGAAAAACTGTTTTTT.

This clonotype has at least ten counts. V is TRBV7-9 and J is TRBJ2-5; tentatively, D is TRBD1 or TRBD2 (5 bases each). The V and J ends lost 2 bases and 5 bases respectively, with 12 bases between them. Germline V gene sequence: CDR1 SEHNR, CDR2 FQNEAQ (reference sequence). The length of the CDR3 is 14 residues. The CDR3 sequence is CASSLNEEGETQYF. In nucleotides, the CDR3 is TGTGCCAGCAGCTTAAACGAAGAGGGGGAGACCCAGTACTTC.

The chain has TRBV6-5 and TRBJ1-2; D remains unclear. CDR3 length equals 13 residues. The germline V and J ends were trimmed by 1 base and 7 bases, with 10 bases remaining between them. Germline V gene sequence: CDR1 MNHEY, CDR2 SVGAGI. The CDR3 here is CASSYFSGSGYTF. The CDR3, as DNA: TGTGCCAGCAGTTACTTTTCGGGATCTGGCTACACCTTC.

This clonotype was observed a handful of times. This sequence joins TRBV12-3 or TRBV12-4 and TRBJ1-2, with D perhaps TRBD1 (5 bases). V was trimmed by 7 bases and J by 4 bases, leaving 7 bases between them. This CDR3 region has 11 residues. The CDR3 DNA reads as TGTGCCAGCACCGGGGGCTATGGCTACACCTTC. Its translation is CASTGGYGYTF.

The CDR3: CASSLSREQETQYF. The CDR3 nucleotides are TGTGCCAGCAGCCTAAGTAGAGAGCAAGAGACCCAGTACTTC. The chain uses TRBV7-2 and TRBJ2-5; D is unresolved. Trimming pared 5 bases from V and 2 bases from J, leaving 12 bases between. The germline CDR1 and CDR2 sequences are SGHTA and FQGNSA. The CDR3 loop spans 14 amino acids.

The sample holds many counts of this clonotype. The chain couples TRBV2 to TRBJ2-1, with TRBD1 identical over 8 bases. V lost 8 bases, J lost 4 bases, and 10 bases stayed unmatched. CDR1 and CDR2 (germline): SNHLY, FYNNEI. This CDR3 has 15 residues. The CDR3 reads CASGGGTGSYNEQFF. The DNA for the CDR3 is TGTGCCAGCGGAGGGGGGACAGGATCTTACAATGAGCAGTTCTTC.

This clonotype has ten or more counts. The chain employs TRBV7-9 and TRBJ1-1; unclear D gene. The V and J ends lost 5 bases and 1 base respectively, with 17 bases between them. Germline V lookup: CDR1 SEHNR, CDR2 FQNEAQ (reference sequence). The CDR3 sequence is 16 residues long. The CDR3 DNA reads as TGTGCCAGCAGCCCCTGGGCTGGGCACCAGAACACTGAAGCTTTCTTT. This sequence encodes CASSPWAGHQNTEAFF.

The V gene is TRBV9, the J gene TRBJ2-1; the match to TRBD2 covers 8 bases. The V segment lost 0 bases and the J segment 4 bases; nucleotides outside the gene matches: 6. The germline V gene encodes CDR1 SGDLS and CDR2 YYNGEE. The CDR3 is made up of 16 amino acids. CDR3 nucleotide sequence: TGTGCCAGCAGCGTAGGTGGTAGCGGGACATACAATGAGCAGTTCTTC. It codes for CASSVGGSGTYNEQFF. The full variable domain, rest sourced from reference TRBV9 and TRBJ2-1, is DSGVTQTPKHLITATGQRVTLRCSPRSGDLSVYWYQQSLDQGLQFLIQYYNGEERAKGNILERFSAQQFPDLHSELNLSSLELGDSALYFCASSVGGSGTYNEQFFGPGTRLTVL.

The sample holds many counts of this clonotype. Here the CDR3 DNA reads TGTGCCAGCAGCTTAGGCGCGGGGGATGAAAAACTGTTTTTT. Encoded protein: CASSLGAGDEKLFF. The genes are TRBV7-6 and TRBJ1-4; D might be TRBD1 (5 bases). The germline V gene has CDR1 SGHVS and CDR2 FNYEAQ. This CDR3 comprises 14 residues. Trimming stripped 1 base from V and 6 bases from J, with 9 bases between.

The chain carries TRBV11-3 and TRBJ2-5; TRBD2 matches at 13 bases. Germline-derived CDR1 and CDR2 are SGHNT and YENEEA. Unmatched junction bases numbered 3, after V lost 5 bases and J lost 3 bases. This CDR3 is 15 amino acids long. The CDR3 reads CASSGGLAGEETQYF. The CDR3 bases are TGTGCCAGCAGCGGAGGACTAGCGGGAGAAGAGACCCAGTACTTC.

This clonotype was seen many times. This sequence joins TRBV30 and TRBJ2-3, with D maybe TRBD1 (5 bases). This CDR3 contains 15 residues. Trimming removed 0 bases from V and 2 bases from J, with 12 bases in between. In germline, CDR1 is GTSNPN, CDR2 SVGIG (reference sequence). The CDR3 nucleotides read TGTGCCTGGAGTGTGGGGCAGGCGGTCACAGATACGCAGTATTTT. This encodes CAWSVGQAVTDTQYF. Full variable domain (remainder filled in from reference TRBV30 and TRBJ2-3): SQTIHQWPATLVQPVGSPLSLECTVEGTSNPNLYWYRQAAGRGLQLLFYSVGIGQISSEVPQNLSASRPQDRQFILSSKKLLLSDSGFYLCAWSVGQAVTDTQYFGPGTRLTVL.

This clonotype was counted many times. CDR3 sequence (DNA): TGTGCCAGCAGTGACAATCGTCTTGACTACGAGCAGTACTTC. This sequence encodes CASSDNRLDYEQYF. V gene TRBV2 combines with J gene TRBJ2-7; D unclear. CDR1 and CDR2 (germline): SNHLY, FYNNEI. The CDR3 has 14 amino acids. V was pared by 3 bases and J by 3 bases, with 12 bases between.

This clonotype was found many times. The chain is built from TRBV5-5 and TRBJ2-3; 9 bases line up with TRBD1. V lost 4 bases and J lost 2; bases outside the gene matches: 5. Germline V gives CDR1 SGHKS, CDR2 YYEKEE (reference sequence). The CDR3 runs 15 residues. The CDR3 nucleotides read TGTGCCAGCAGCCTCGGGACAGGGACCACAGATACGCAGTATTTT. This sequence encodes CASSLGTGTTDTQYF.

This clonotype has only a few counts. V is TRBV20-1 and J is TRBJ2-6, with TRBD2 matching over 7 bases. This CDR3 region has 16 residues. The V gene's germline CDR1 is DFQATT and CDR2 SNEGSKA (reference sequence). With V trimmed by 5 bases and J by 1 base, 8 bases remained unmatched. The DNA for the CDR3 is TGCAGTGCTGCGACGGGAGGCTGGTCTGGGGCCAACGTCCTGACTTTC. Translating it yields CSAATGGWSGANVLTF.

The chain has TRBV6-5 and TRBJ1-2, with 8 bases aligning to TRBD1. After removal of 4 bases from V and 5 bases from J, the junction contained 12 bases not matched to a gene. This CDR3 has 16 amino acids. The V gene's germline CDR1 is MNHEY and CDR2 SVGAGI. CDR3 sequence reads: CASSSPRTGPNYGYTF. The CDR3 nucleotides are TGTGCCAGCAGTTCTCCGCGGACAGGGCCGAATTATGGCTACACCTTC.

In regard to this clonotype: The junction departs from the called germline gene at one end, perhaps through a read error. This chain uses TRBV18 with TRBJ2-2; maybe TRBD1 (6 bases). Looked up from germline, CDR1 is KGHSH and CDR2 is LQKENI. The CDR3 is 18 amino acids. The CDR3 region has the DNA TGTGCCAGCCCACCACGCTTCTTGGGGGCGTCGAGCACCGGGGAGCTGTTTTTT. Translating gives CASPPRFLGASSTGELFF.

This clonotype was found many times. The gene calls are TRBV12-3 or TRBV12-4 and TRBJ1-4, with D uncertain. Trimming took 6 bases from V and 8 from J, leaving 16 bases between them. The CDR3 totals 14 residues. CDR3 DNA sequence: TGTGCCAGCAGCCCAGGTCCTACGAAGGAAAAACTGTTTTTT. Protein: CASSPGPTKEKLFF.

This clonotype was seen many times. V usage is TRBV5-1 and J usage is TRBJ2-1, with a tentative D call TRBD2 (6 bases). Trimming left V 1 base short and J 7 bases short, with 12 bases between. Germline lookup yields CDR1 SGHRS and CDR2 YFSETQ. The CDR3 is made up of 14 amino acids. Written as DNA, the CDR3 is TGCGCCAGCAGCTTGTTCGGGGAGGAAAATGAGCAGTTCTTC. Translation: CASSLFGEENEQFF.

The chain combines TRBV7-9 with TRBJ2-5, with 10 bases that match TRBD1. Trimming cost V 4 bases and J 4 bases; bases outside gene matches: 6. The CDR3 has 15 amino acids. CDR1 is SEHNR, CDR2 FQNEAQ, per germline (reference sequence). The CDR3 region is CASSSDRGLVETQYF. The CDR3 nucleotides are TGTGCCAGCAGCTCCGACAGGGGGCTTGTAGAGACCCAGTACTTC. Together with reference TRBV7-9 and TRBJ2-5, the CDR3 gives the full variable domain: DTGVSQNPRHKITKRGQNVTFRCDPISEHNRLYWYRQTLGQGPEFLTYFQNEAQLEKSRLLSDRFSAERPKGSFSTLEIQRTEQGDSAMYLCASSSDRGLVETQYFGPGTRLLVL.

This clonotype was seen a few times. J is TRBJ1-2 and V is TRBV19, with a possible D match to TRBD1 (5 bases). V was pared by 3 bases and J by 3 bases, with 5 bases between. This CDR3 has 12 residues. Per the germline V gene, CDR1 is LNHDA and CDR2 is SQIVND (reference sequence). The CDR3 nucleotides read TGTGCCAGTAGTATGGGGGACTATGGCTACACCTTC. It encodes CASSMGDYGYTF.

This clonotype was counted many times. This sequence joins TRBV20-1 and TRBJ2-3, with 7 bases that match TRBD2. V lost 6 bases and J lost 6; bases outside the gene matches: 0. Germline values: CDR1 DFQATT, CDR2 SNEGSKA (reference sequence). This CDR3 contains 10 residues. CDR3 sequence: CSAGGDTQYF. DNA of the CDR3: TGCAGTGCCGGGGGGGATACGCAGTATTTT.

This clonotype was picked up a small number of times. The chain joins TRBV12-3 or TRBV12-4 to TRBJ2-1; D might be TRBD1 or TRBD2, each matching 5 bases. This CDR3 is 13 amino acids long. Trimming pared 6 bases from V and 5 bases from J, leaving 11 bases between. The CDR3 DNA reads TGTGCCAGCAGAAGGGACCGGGACAATGAGCAGTTCTTC. Translation gives CASRRDRDNEQFF.

This clonotype was recorded a few times. In DNA form, the CDR3 reads TGTGCCAGCAGTACGACTAGGCCTGGAACCGGGGAGCTGTTTTTT. This codes for CASSTTRPGTGELFF. The chain carries TRBV2 and TRBJ2-2; tentatively, D is TRBD2 (6 bases). Germline V CDR1 and CDR2: SNHLY, FYNNEI. This CDR3 comprises 15 residues. Trimming shortened V by 5 bases and J by 5 bases, and 15 bases separated the two germline ends.

This clonotype was counted many times. The chain couples TRBV24-1 to TRBJ1-1; tentative D call: TRBD1 (5 bases). Trimming cost V 0 bases and J 11 bases, with 9 bases left between them. Germline-derived CDR1 and CDR2 are KGHDR and SFDVKD. The CDR3 sequence is 12 residues long. CDR3 residues: CATSDLVGVAFF. The DNA of the CDR3 is TGTGCCACCAGTGATTTGGTGGGGGTGGCTTTCTTT.

This clonotype was recorded many times. The chain is built from TRBV9 and TRBJ1-5, with D possibly matching TRBD1 (6 bases). The CDR3 has 14 amino acids. From germline, CDR1 is SGDLS and CDR2 YYNGEE. Trimming stripped 4 bases from V and 3 bases from J, with 11 bases between. The DNA of the CDR3 is TGTGCCAGCAGCACTACAGGGTCCAATCAGCCCCAGCATTTT. Its translation is CASSTTGSNQPQHF.

This clonotype was seen many times. The genes are TRBV20-1 and TRBJ2-5; 7 positions agree with TRBD1. Trimming removed 0 bases from V and 5 bases from J; junction bases left unmatched: 15. This CDR3 contains 17 residues. In germline, CDR1 is DFQATT, CDR2 SNEGSKA (reference sequence). The CDR3 spells CSARDPATGSGWETQYF. CDR3 in DNA: TGCAGTGCTAGAGATCCAGCGACAGGGTCGGGGTGGGAGACCCAGTACTTC.

In this sample, this clonotype turned up many times. In DNA form, the CDR3 reads TGTGCCAGCAGTGGGGAACCACGGGGCAATCAGCCCCAGCATTTT. This gives the protein CASSGEPRGNQPQHF. This chain joins TRBV27 and TRBJ1-5, with D unresolved. The CDR3 is made up of 15 amino acids. Germline CDR1 reads MNHEY; CDR2 reads SMNVEV (reference sequence). Trimming took 5 bases from V and 2 from J, leaving 13 bases between them.